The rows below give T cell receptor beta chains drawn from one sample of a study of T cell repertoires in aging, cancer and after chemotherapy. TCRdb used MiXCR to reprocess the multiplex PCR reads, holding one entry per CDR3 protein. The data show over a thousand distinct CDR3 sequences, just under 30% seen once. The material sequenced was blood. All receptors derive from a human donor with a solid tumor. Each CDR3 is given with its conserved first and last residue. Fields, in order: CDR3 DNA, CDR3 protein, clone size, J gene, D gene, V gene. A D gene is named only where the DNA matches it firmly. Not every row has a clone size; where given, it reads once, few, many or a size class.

CDR3nt: TGTGCCAGCAGTTTGCGGGGTGCGAACTATGGCTACACCTTC
CDR3aa: CASSLRGANYGYTF
abundance: large
j_gene: TRBJ1-2
d_gene: -
v_gene: TRBV27

CDR3nt: TGTGCCAGCAGCTACCCTGGAGGAACCGGGGAGCTGTTTTTT
CDR3aa: CASSYPGGTGELFF
abundance: few
j_gene: TRBJ2-2
d_gene: -
v_gene: TRBV6-6

CDR3nt: TGTGCCAGCAGTTACTCAGGGAGGGAGTACGAGCAGTACTTC
CDR3aa: CASSYSGREYEQYF
abundance: large
j_gene: TRBJ2-7
d_gene: TRBD2
v_gene: TRBV6-5

CDR3nt: TGTGCCAGTACCGTAGGGAACAGTCACACAGATACGCAGTATTTT
CDR3aa: CASTVGNSHTDTQYF
abundance: few
j_gene: TRBJ2-3
d_gene: -
v_gene: TRBV19

CDR3nt: TGTGCCAGCAGCAGGGGCCCTACGTCGGAGCAGTACTTC
CDR3aa: CASSRGPTSEQYF
abundance: -
j_gene: TRBJ2-7
d_gene: -
v_gene: TRBV12-3/TRBV12-4

CDR3nt: TGTGCCAGCAGCCGGGCGTCCTACGAGCAGTACTTC
CDR3aa: CASSRASYEQYF
abundance: large
j_gene: TRBJ2-7
d_gene: -
v_gene: TRBV7-2

CDR3nt: TGTGCCAGCAGTTTGGCCAGTTATGGCTACACCTTC
CDR3aa: CASSLASYGYTF
abundance: large
j_gene: TRBJ1-2
d_gene: -
v_gene: TRBV12-3/TRBV12-4

CDR3nt: TGTGCCATCAGTGAGGGACCTGACACTGAAGCTTTCTTT
CDR3aa: CAISEGPDTEAFF
abundance: -
j_gene: TRBJ1-1
d_gene: -
v_gene: TRBV10-3

CDR3nt: TGCAGCGTTGAAGAGCCAGGGGGCTATGGCTACACCTTC
CDR3aa: CSVEEPGGYGYTF
abundance: large
j_gene: TRBJ1-2
d_gene: TRBD1
v_gene: TRBV29-1

CDR3nt: TGTGCCAGCAGACTTGAAGGAGCCTTAAACACTGAAGCTTTCTTT
CDR3aa: CASRLEGALNTEAFF
abundance: few
j_gene: TRBJ1-1
d_gene: -
v_gene: TRBV6-4

CDR3nt: TGCGCCAGCAGTAGGGGACTAGCGGGGGACCACGAGCAGTACTTC
CDR3aa: CASSRGLAGDHEQYF
abundance: -
j_gene: TRBJ2-7
d_gene: TRBD2
v_gene: TRBV10-2

CDR3nt: TGTGCCAGCAGGCTCAGGGGCTATGGCTACACCTTC
CDR3aa: CASRLRGYGYTF
abundance: large
j_gene: TRBJ1-2
d_gene: -
v_gene: TRBV5-4

CDR3nt: TGTGCCACCAGTGGGATGACAGGGGTGGGCACAGATACGCAGTATTTT
CDR3aa: CATSGMTGVGTDTQYF
abundance: few
j_gene: TRBJ2-3
d_gene: TRBD1
v_gene: TRBV24-1

CDR3nt: TGTGCCAGCTCACCACTAAAGGGAAATCAGCCCCAGCATTTT
CDR3aa: CASSPLKGNQPQHF
abundance: -
j_gene: TRBJ1-5
d_gene: -
v_gene: TRBV18

CDR3nt: TGTGCCAGCCACGGACAGGGAGTGGGGCAGTACTTC
CDR3aa: CASHGQGVGQYF
abundance: large
j_gene: TRBJ2-7
d_gene: TRBD1
v_gene: TRBV6-5

CDR3nt: TGTGCCAGCAGTTTACAGGGGGCCTATCCCTCCTACGAGCAGTACTTC
CDR3aa: CASSLQGAYPSYEQYF
abundance: -
j_gene: TRBJ2-7
d_gene: TRBD1
v_gene: TRBV6-5

CDR3nt: TGTGCCAGCAGCTTGACTACAGGGGCCCGAGGAGAGACCCAGTACTTC
CDR3aa: CASSLTTGARGETQYF
abundance: -
j_gene: TRBJ2-5
d_gene: TRBD1
v_gene: TRBV5-6

CDR3nt: TGTGCCTGGGGGCGGACTAGCGTTAACACAGATACGCAGTATTTT
CDR3aa: CAWGRTSVNTDTQYF
abundance: few
j_gene: TRBJ2-3
d_gene: TRBD2
v_gene: TRBV30

CDR3nt: TGTGCCAGCAGCGATAGACAGGGCTATGAGCAGTTCTTC
CDR3aa: CASSDRQGYEQFF
abundance: few
j_gene: TRBJ2-1
d_gene: TRBD1
v_gene: TRBV5-4

CDR3nt: TGTGCCAGTAGTATATCCATACTAGCGGGAGGGCAAGAGACCCAGTACTTC
CDR3aa: CASSISILAGGQETQYF
abundance: few
j_gene: TRBJ2-5
d_gene: TRBD2
v_gene: TRBV19

CDR3nt: TGCAGTGCTCCGCCCTTGGCGGGGGGAAGCACAGATACGCAGTATTTT
CDR3aa: CSAPPLAGGSTDTQYF
abundance: -
j_gene: TRBJ2-3
d_gene: TRBD2
v_gene: TRBV20-1

CDR3nt: TGTGCCAGCAGCTTAGTGGCTAGCACAGATACGCAGTATTTT
CDR3aa: CASSLVASTDTQYF
abundance: -
j_gene: TRBJ2-3
d_gene: -
v_gene: TRBV11-2

CDR3nt: TGTGCCAGTAGGGACGGACAGGGGGGGACCGGGGAGCTGTTTTTT
CDR3aa: CASRDGQGGTGELFF
abundance: -
j_gene: TRBJ2-2
d_gene: TRBD1
v_gene: TRBV19

CDR3nt: TGTGCCAGCAGCTTGTTACAGGGAAAGGGCTACGAGCAGTACTTC
CDR3aa: CASSLLQGKGYEQYF
abundance: -
j_gene: TRBJ2-7
d_gene: -
v_gene: TRBV5-6

CDR3nt: TGTGCTAGTGGTTTGGCCTCCGGGACAGGGGGCGTTCTTAACCATGGCTACACCTTC
CDR3aa: CASGLASGTGGVLNHGYTF
abundance: -
j_gene: TRBJ1-2
d_gene: TRBD1
v_gene: TRBV12-5

CDR3nt: TGTGCCAGCAGCCAGACTAGCACGAATACGCAGTATTTT
CDR3aa: CASSQTSTNTQYF
abundance: -
j_gene: TRBJ2-3
d_gene: TRBD2
v_gene: TRBV6-5

CDR3nt: TGTGCCAGCAGCAACTGGACTAGCGGGACTTACGAGCAGTACTTC
CDR3aa: CASSNWTSGTYEQYF
abundance: -
j_gene: TRBJ2-7
d_gene: TRBD2
v_gene: TRBV11-2

CDR3nt: TGTGCCAGTAGCACAGGGAAGAATGAAAAACTGTTTTTT
CDR3aa: CASSTGKNEKLFF
abundance: -
j_gene: TRBJ1-4
d_gene: -
v_gene: TRBV19

CDR3nt: TGCGCCAGCAGCTCGGGGGGGGCCCCCTACGAGCAGTACTTC
CDR3aa: CASSSGGAPYEQYF
abundance: few
j_gene: TRBJ2-7
d_gene: TRBD2
v_gene: TRBV5-1

CDR3nt: TGCGCCAGCAGTCAGCTTCCGGGACCCAATCAGCCCCAGCATTTT
CDR3aa: CASSQLPGPNQPQHF
abundance: -
j_gene: TRBJ1-5
d_gene: -
v_gene: TRBV5-1

CDR3nt: TGTGCCAGCCGCAGCGGGGAGGCGAACACCGGGGAGCTGTTTTTT
CDR3aa: CASRSGEANTGELFF
abundance: -
j_gene: TRBJ2-2
d_gene: TRBD2
v_gene: TRBV7-2

CDR3nt: TGTGCCAGCAGTTCGCGACTAGCGGGGGTCTCTCAAGAGACCCAGTACTTC
CDR3aa: CASSSRLAGVSQETQYF
abundance: few
j_gene: TRBJ2-5
d_gene: TRBD2
v_gene: TRBV6-5

CDR3nt: TGTGCCAGTAGTATTAGGGTCAATGAGCAGTTCTTC
CDR3aa: CASSIRVNEQFF
abundance: -
j_gene: TRBJ2-1
d_gene: -
v_gene: TRBV19

CDR3nt: TGCGCCAGCAGCCAAGGGGATGGTTCCGTCTATGGCTACACCTTC
CDR3aa: CASSQGDGSVYGYTF
abundance: few
j_gene: TRBJ1-2
d_gene: -
v_gene: TRBV4-1

CDR3nt: TGTGCCACTTCCGACCAGGGAAACTCTGGAAACACCATATATTTT
CDR3aa: CATSDQGNSGNTIYF
abundance: large
j_gene: TRBJ1-3
d_gene: -
v_gene: TRBV6-5

CDR3nt: TGTGCCAGCAGTCTCAGGACAGAAAACTATGGCTACACCTTC
CDR3aa: CASSLRTENYGYTF
abundance: -
j_gene: TRBJ1-2
d_gene: -
v_gene: TRBV12-3/TRBV12-4

CDR3nt: -
CDR3aa: CISVSEAYPGRRGGLDTQYF
abundance: -
j_gene: TRBJ2-3
d_gene: -
v_gene: TRBV7-5

CDR3nt: TGTGCCAGCACCCCGGCGGACAGGGCTGGCTACACCTTC
CDR3aa: CASTPADRAGYTF
abundance: few
j_gene: TRBJ1-2
d_gene: TRBD1
v_gene: TRBV5-4

CDR3nt: TGTGCCATCAGTGAACTAGCGGGAGTTAACAATGAGCAGTTCTTC
CDR3aa: CAISELAGVNNEQFF
abundance: -
j_gene: TRBJ2-1
d_gene: TRBD2
v_gene: TRBV10-3

CDR3nt: TGTGCCAGCAGCTTAGAGGGGGGGGCTAATGAAAAACTGTTTTTT
CDR3aa: CASSLEGGANEKLFF
abundance: few
j_gene: TRBJ1-4
d_gene: -
v_gene: TRBV11-2

CDR3nt: TGTGCCAGCTCACCACCATCAGCCCACTATAACTATGGCTACACCTTC
CDR3aa: CASSPPSAHYNYGYTF
abundance: -
j_gene: TRBJ1-2
d_gene: -
v_gene: TRBV18

CDR3nt: TGTGCCAGCCTTACTAGGAAAGCTGAGGTCTATGGCTACACCTTC
CDR3aa: CASLTRKAEVYGYTF
abundance: -
j_gene: TRBJ1-2
d_gene: -
v_gene: TRBV6-2/TRBV6-3

CDR3nt: TGTGCCAGCAGTTACACGGTGGGAACTAAAGAGACCCAGTACTTC
CDR3aa: CASSYTVGTKETQYF
abundance: few
j_gene: TRBJ2-5
d_gene: -
v_gene: TRBV6-6

CDR3nt: TGTGCCAGCAGTTATGCCCGCTGGGACAGGGGTGTTGAAGGCTACACCTTC
CDR3aa: CASSYARWDRGVEGYTF
abundance: few
j_gene: TRBJ1-2
d_gene: TRBD1
v_gene: TRBV28